Below, 19 T cell receptor beta chains from the same sample are listed, as sequenced in a study of metastatic and nonmetastatic thyroid tumors. TCRdb reprocessed the PCR reads via MiXCR. Among roughly 22,000 clones listed, 13% were seen once. No treatment had been given to any patient before thyroid surgery. Sequenced: blood. The source is a female donor with papillary thyroid cancer or a benign thyroid nodule (not recorded which). Some clones in this sample may be carry-over from other donors' samples.

This rearrangement joins TRBV29-1 to TRBJ2-7; 8 bases line up with TRBD2. Germline V gives CDR1 SQVTM, CDR2 ANQGSEA. The V and J ends lost 5 bases and 11 bases, in that order; junction bases with no gene match: 8. This CDR3 comprises 11 residues. Here the CDR3 reads CSVPGSGTEYF. The CDR3 nucleotides are TGCAGCGTTCCGGGTAGCGGGACGGAGTACTTC.

There are many counts of this clone. CDR3 region: CSARDSRSDRVTGYTF. CDR3 nucleotides: TGCAGTGCTAGAGACTCCCGATCCGACAGGGTGACGGGCTACACCTTC. This chain links TRBV20-1 with TRBJ1-2; the match to TRBD1 covers 7 bases. Germline trimming cut 0 bases from V and 8 bases from J; bases unmatched to any gene: 15. The CDR3 has 16 residues. Germline V gene lookup returns CDR1 DFQATT and CDR2 SNEGSKA (reference sequence).

This chain uses TRBV5-1 with TRBJ2-2; D may match TRBD1 or TRBD2 (7 bases each). From germline, CDR1 is SGHRS and CDR2 YFSETQ. Trimming cost V 0 bases and J 6 bases, with 12 bases left between them. This CDR3 has 15 residues. CDR3 nucleotide sequence: TGCGCCAGCAGCTTGGCACAGGGGAGGGCCGGGGAGCTGTTTTTT. Protein sequence: CASSLAQGRAGELFF.

The chain links TRBV9 to TRBJ1-2; D gene ambiguous. The CDR3 sequence is 18 residues long. Trimming took off 4 bases at V and 0 bases at J, with 22 bases between the two ends. Germline V lookup: CDR1 SGDLS, CDR2 YYNGEE. The CDR3 sequence is CASSTSRLLAETNYGYTF. The CDR3, as DNA: TGTGCCAGCAGCACCTCCCGCCTCCTGGCAGAAACTAACTATGGCTACACCTTC.

There are many counts of this clone. The V gene is TRBV11-2, the J gene TRBJ2-2, with D possibly being TRBD1 (6 bases). Germline V gene sequence: CDR1 SGHAT, CDR2 FQNNGV. This CDR3 is built from 16 residues. V lost 5 bases to trimming and J lost 2 bases, with 15 bases between them. The CDR3 DNA sequence: TGTGCCAGCAGCCGCCTAAGCAGGGGAAACACCGGGGAGCTGTTTTTT. Translation: CASSRLSRGNTGELFF.

Many counts were recorded for this clone. This chain uses TRBV11-1 with TRBJ2-7, with 9 bases aligning to TRBD2. The V and J ends lost 1 base and 4 bases, in that order; junction bases with no gene match: 5. CDR1 and CDR2 from the germline V gene are SGHAT and FQDESV (reference sequence). This CDR3 has 15 amino acids. This CDR3 reads CASSLVLAGGYEQYF. In nucleotides, the CDR3 is TGTGCCAGCAGCTTAGTACTAGCGGGTGGTTACGAGCAGTACTTC.

This clone turned up a few times. The chain is built from TRBV20-1 and TRBJ2-7, with a weak D call TRBD1 (5 bases). Germline loops: CDR1 DFQATT, CDR2 SNEGSKA (reference sequence). Trimming removed 8 bases from V and 3 bases from J, with 14 bases in between. This CDR3 is built from 12 residues. CDR3 in DNA: TGCAGTAAAACGGACATTAGCTACGAGCAGTACTTC. It translates to CSKTDISYEQYF.

This clone was recorded many times. CDR3 bases: TGCAGTGCTAGAGATGTCCATCGGACAGGGATCAATGAGCAGTTCTTC. Translated, it gives CSARDVHRTGINEQFF. The rearrangement joins TRBV20-1 to TRBJ2-1; TRBD1 matches at 8 bases. Germline CDR1 DFQATT, CDR2 SNEGSKA (reference sequence). Trimming cost V 0 bases and J 6 bases; bases outside gene matches: 10. The CDR3 consists of 16 residues.

There are many counts of this clone. J is TRBJ1-5 and V is TRBV20-1, with D tentatively TRBD1 (6 bases). The CDR3 sequence is 13 residues long. Germline loops: CDR1 DFQATT, CDR2 SNEGSKA (reference sequence). V lost 1 base, J lost 5 bases, and 9 bases lay in between. The CDR3: CSARGDTHQPQHF. DNA for the CDR3: TGCAGTGCTAGAGGGGACACTCATCAGCCCCAGCATTTT.

The genes are TRBV5-1 and TRBJ2-1, with 10 bases identical to TRBD2. CDR1 and CDR2 from the germline V gene are SGHRS and YFSETQ. CDR3 length: 16 residues. V trimming: 5 bases; J trimming: 7 bases; junction bases outside the gene matches: 12. This CDR3 is CASSKVLAGVWNEQFF. DNA for the CDR3: TGCGCCAGCAGTAAGGTTCTAGCGGGAGTGTGGAATGAGCAGTTCTTC.

By share, this clone ranks as medium-sized. This chain connects TRBV19 to TRBJ2-1; 9 bases fit TRBD2. The CDR3 is made up of 16 amino acids. The trim removed 3 bases at V and 3 bases at J, leaving 6 bases unmatched. Per germline, CDR1 LNHDA and CDR2 SQIVND (reference sequence). The CDR3 sequence is CASSIASAGGYNEQFF. Here the CDR3 DNA reads TGTGCCAGTAGTATTGCTTCAGCGGGAGGCTACAATGAGCAGTTCTTC.

By frequency in the sample, this clone is medium-sized. The chain joins TRBV6-2 or TRBV6-3 to TRBJ2-7; D is possibly TRBD1 or TRBD2 (7 bases each). Germline loops: CDR1 MNHEY, CDR2 SVGEGT. The V gene lost 6 bases and the J gene lost 3 bases, with 12 bases spanning the gap. The CDR3 sequence is 13 residues long. The CDR3 protein is CASRGGDSYEQYF. The CDR3, as DNA: TGTGCCAGCAGGGGGGGGGACAGCTACGAGCAGTACTTC.

This clone appeared many times. CDR3 amino acids: CATSDHQTGVGELFF. The DNA for the CDR3 is TGTGCCACCAGTGACCACCAGACGGGAGTCGGGGAGCTGTTTTTT. The rearrangement joins TRBV24-1 to TRBJ2-2; possible D gene TRBD2, 6 bases. V lost 4 bases, J lost 7 bases, and 15 bases lay in between. Germline CDR1 and CDR2: KGHDR and SFDVKD. The CDR3 length is 15 residues.

Ten or more counts support this clone. This chain connects TRBV27 to TRBJ2-7; 9 nucleotides align to TRBD2. The CDR3 contains 14 residues. The germline V gene has CDR1 MNHEY and CDR2 SMNVEV (reference sequence). V lost 5 bases, J lost 4 bases, and 6 bases stayed unmatched. This CDR3 reads CASSPLAGVYEQYF. CDR3 DNA sequence: TGTGCCAGCAGTCCGTTAGCGGGAGTGTACGAGCAGTACTTC.

The table lists this clone with many counts. In the same sample, other DNA sequences code for this CDR3. This chain connects TRBV18 to TRBJ2-6; maybe TRBD2 (7 bases). The germline gives CDR1 KGHSH, CDR2 LQKENI. The V and J ends lost 2 bases and 2 bases respectively, with 16 bases between them. The CDR3 has 18 amino acids. The CDR3 DNA is TGTGCCAGCTCACCAAGGGCGGGGGCAGTCGCTGGGGCCAACGTCCTGACTTTC. Translated, it gives CASSPRAGAVAGANVLTF.

By sample fraction, this clone is medium-sized. The genes are TRBV3-1 and TRBJ2-7; the match to TRBD1 covers 12 bases. This CDR3 is built from 15 residues. Trimming took 3 bases from V and 7 from J; bases not matched to a gene: 7. Germline V gene lookup returns CDR1 LGHDT and CDR2 YNNKEL (reference sequence). Here the CDR3 reads CASSHRGQGAREQYF. In DNA form, the CDR3 reads TGTGCCAGCAGCCATAGGGGACAGGGGGCGCGGGAGCAGTACTTC.

This clone was observed many times. J is TRBJ2-7 and V is TRBV7-2; 8 nucleotides agree with TRBD2. Per germline, CDR1 SGHTA and CDR2 FQGNSA. Trimming at V came to 5 bases and at J to 5 bases, leaving 8 bases not matched to a gene. The CDR3 sequence is 14 residues long. The CDR3 DNA reads TGTGCCAGCAGCATCGGGACTAGGATCCACGAGCAGTACTTC. This translates into CASSIGTRIHEQYF.

This clone came up many times. The chain is built from TRBV4-2 and TRBJ2-7, with 9 nucleotides matching TRBD1. The CDR3 extends over 15 amino acids. V shed 4 bases and J 0 bases; nucleotides not matched to a gene: 4. The germline V gene encodes CDR1 LGHNA and CDR2 YNFKEQ. The CDR3 reads CASSPLTGGSYEQYF. In DNA, the CDR3 is TGTGCCAGCAGCCCTTTGACAGGGGGCTCCTACGAGCAGTACTTC.

At least ten counts were recorded for this clone. The chain employs TRBV19 and TRBJ2-7; D gene unclear. The CDR3 totals 16 residues. CDR1 and CDR2 (germline): LNHDA, SQIVND (reference sequence). Between the trimmed V and J ends, which lost 5 bases and 4 bases, there was a span of 21 bases. This CDR3 reads CASSPAGGPPPYEQYF. The DNA for the CDR3 is TGTGCCAGTAGTCCCGCAGGTGGACCGCCTCCGTACGAGCAGTACTTC.